This note documents a single T cell receptor beta chain sequence. CDR3 length: 17 residues. Germline V gene data show CDR1 as SGDLS and CDR2 as YYNGEE. Trimming took off 4 bases at V and 0 bases at J, with 18 bases between the two ends. Each CDR3 protein gets one entry after TCRdb re-called the RT-PCR reads with MiXCR. The sample yields about 680,000 distinct CDR3 sequences, approximately 14% seen once. This chain uses TRBV9 with TRBJ2-3; a weak D match, TRBD1 (6 bases). This receptor was taken from a female donor in good health, serving as a healthy control. The sequenced material came from memory CD4+ T cells from blood. The DNA for the CDR3 is TGTGCCAGCAGCTCCCCTCGAGGGGGTACTAGCACAGATACGCAGTATTTT. Translation gives CASSSPRGGTSTDTQYF.